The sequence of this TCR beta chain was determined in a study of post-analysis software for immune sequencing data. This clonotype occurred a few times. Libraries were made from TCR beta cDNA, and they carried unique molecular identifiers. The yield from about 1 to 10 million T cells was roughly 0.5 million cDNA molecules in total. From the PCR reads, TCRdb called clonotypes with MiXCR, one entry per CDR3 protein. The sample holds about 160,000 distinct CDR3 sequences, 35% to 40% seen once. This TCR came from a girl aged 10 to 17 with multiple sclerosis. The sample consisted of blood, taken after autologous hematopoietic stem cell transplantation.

The CDR3 DNA follows: TGTGCCAGCAGAAGAATGGACACCTACAATGAGCAGTTCTTC. Its protein product is CASRRMDTYNEQFF. This rearrangement joins TRBV27 to TRBJ2-1, with D possibly TRBD1 on 5 matching bases. Deletions cut 6 bases from V and 2 bases from J, with 11 bases between. Germline assignment: CDR1 MNHEY and CDR2 SMNVEV (reference sequence). The CDR3 is made up of 14 amino acids.